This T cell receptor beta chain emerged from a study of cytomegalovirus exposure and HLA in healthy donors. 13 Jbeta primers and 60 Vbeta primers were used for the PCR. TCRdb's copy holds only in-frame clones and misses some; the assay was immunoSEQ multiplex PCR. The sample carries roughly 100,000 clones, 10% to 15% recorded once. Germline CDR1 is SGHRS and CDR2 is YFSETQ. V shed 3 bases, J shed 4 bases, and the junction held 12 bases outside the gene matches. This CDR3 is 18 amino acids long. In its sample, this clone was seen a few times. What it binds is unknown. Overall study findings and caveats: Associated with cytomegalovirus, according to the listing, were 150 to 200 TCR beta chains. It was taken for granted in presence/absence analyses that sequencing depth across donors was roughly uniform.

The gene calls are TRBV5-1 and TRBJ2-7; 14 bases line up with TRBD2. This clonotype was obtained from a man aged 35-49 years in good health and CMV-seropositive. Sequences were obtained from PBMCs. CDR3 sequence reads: CASSSGTGLAGDQYEQYF. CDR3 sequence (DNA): TGCGCCAGCAGCTCCGGTACGGGACTAGCGGGAGATCAATACGAGCAGTACTTC.